These 25 T cell receptor beta chains were all obtained from the same sample, sequenced in a study of blood T cell repertoires in COVID-19. Sequencing was performed with immunoSEQ multiplex PCR; in TCRdb, only in-frame clones are kept and a portion is missing. This table holds around 300,000 clones, around nine tenths found once. The sequenced sample was peripheral blood. All receptors come from a woman in her forties or fifties with active or convalescent COVID-19.

CDR3 coding DNA: TGCGCCAGCAGCTCCCATCGGGAGAATTCACCCCTCCACTTT. Its translation is CASSSHRENSPLHF. The rearrangement joins TRBV5-1 to TRBJ1-6, with unresolved D. The CDR3 consists of 14 residues. With 3 bases removed from V and 7 bases from J, the gap between germline ends came to 11 bases. Germline V gives CDR1 SGHRS, CDR2 YFSETQ.

The genes are TRBV4-3 and TRBJ1-2; the match to TRBD1 covers 9 bases. The CDR3 length is 15 residues. V shed 0 bases and J 6 bases; nucleotides not matched to a gene: 5. From germline, CDR1 is LGHNA and CDR2 YSLEER. The CDR3 region has the DNA TGCGCCAGCAGCCAAGATTCCGACAGGGGGAATGGCTACACCTTC. Amino acids: CASSQDSDRGNGYTF.

J is TRBJ1-1 and V is TRBV25-1; D is perhaps TRBD1 (6 bases). Germline V gives CDR1 MGHDK, CDR2 SYGVNS. Trimming took 6 bases from V and 4 from J, leaving 15 bases between them. The CDR3 has 14 amino acids. CDR3 nucleotide sequence: TGTGCCAGCAGAGATAAGGGGGGGCCCACTGAAGCTTTCTTT. It encodes CASRDKGGPTEAFF.

The J gene is TRBJ2-1, the V gene TRBV7-2; the D is unclear. Germline CDR1 reads SGHTA; CDR2 reads FQGNSA. The CDR3 covers 14 residues. Trimming stripped 1 base from V and 4 bases from J, with 8 bases between. CDR3 in amino acids: CASSLVPGYNEQFF. In DNA form, the CDR3 reads TGTGCCAGCAGCTTAGTCCCCGGGTACAATGAGCAGTTCTTC.

The chain carries TRBV27 and TRBJ1-4; D not resolved. CDR3 length: 13 amino acids. V was pared by 2 bases and J by 11 bases, with 12 bases between. CDR1 and CDR2 (germline): MNHEY, SMNVEV (reference sequence). The CDR3 loop is CASSLGPWEKLFF. Written as DNA, the CDR3 is TGTGCCAGCAGTTTAGGACCCTGGGAGAAACTGTTTTTT.

This chain joins TRBV25-1 and TRBJ1-2, with D possibly being TRBD1 (5 bases). The germline V gene encodes CDR1 MGHDK and CDR2 SYGVNS. This CDR3 is 15 amino acids long. V dropped 1 base and J dropped 2 bases, with 11 bases sitting between them. The CDR3 nucleotides are TGTGCCAGCAGTGAATCAGGCAGGGCCAACTATGGCTACACCTTC. Encoded protein: CASSESGRANYGYTF.

The chain couples TRBV15 to TRBJ1-6, with 7 bases aligning to TRBD1. With 2 bases clipped from V and 0 bases from J, the junction kept 10 bases outside the gene matches. This CDR3 contains 19 residues. Looked up from germline, CDR1 is LNHNV and CDR2 is YYDKDF (reference sequence). CDR3 nucleotides: TGTGCCACCAGCAGATCCGGGACAGTGCTGGGCTCCTATAATTCACCCCTCCACTTT. Protein: CATSRSGTVLGSYNSPLHF. The complete variable domain, with remaining parts taken from reference TRBV15 and TRBJ1-6, reads DAMVIQNPRYQVTQFGKPVTLSCSQTLNHNVMYWYQQKSSQAPKLLFHYYDKDFNNEADTPDNFQSRRPNTSFCFLDIRSPGLGDTAMYLCATSRSGTVLGSYNSPLHFGNGTRLTVT.

V gene TRBV6-5 combines with J gene TRBJ1-5, with TRBD1 matching over 8 bases. The CDR3 is 13 amino acids. Germline lookup yields CDR1 MNHEY and CDR2 SVGAGI. The ends lost 9 bases at V and 6 bases at J; junction bases unmatched: 7. The CDR3 protein is CASHDRGVQPQHF. In nucleotides, the CDR3 is TGTGCCAGTCACGACAGGGGAGTTCAGCCCCAGCATTTT.

The sample holds a few counts of this clone. The chain couples TRBV18 to TRBJ1-1; 7 nucleotides line up with TRBD1. The CDR3 extends over 14 amino acids. CDR1 and CDR2 (germline): KGHSH, LQKENI. J lost 5 bases, V lost 1 base, and 4 bases had no gene match. CDR3 nucleotides: TGTGCCAGCTCACCACAGGGGGCGGGTACTGAAGCTTTCTTT. Residues: CASSPQGAGTEAFF.

The rearrangement uses TRBV2 and TRBJ2-2; weak D call: TRBD1 (8 bases). V gave up 3 bases and J gave up 6 bases, with 11 bases separating them. Germline V lookup: CDR1 SNHLY, CDR2 FYNNEI. The length of the CDR3 is 14 residues. The CDR3 coding sequence is TGTGCCAGCAGTGATACAGGGGGGGCCGGGGAGCTGTTTTTT. This translates into CASSDTGGAGELFF.

This chain connects TRBV6-2 or TRBV6-3 to TRBJ1-1, with D perhaps TRBD1 (6 bases). CDR1 and CDR2 (germline): MNHEY, SVGEGT. Trimming removed 4 bases at V and 5 bases at J, with 20 bases between. The CDR3 length is 16 residues. Here the CDR3 DNA reads TGTGCCAGCAGTTTCCTGGGGGCGGCTCTCGTTACTGAAGCTTTCTTT. Protein sequence: CASSFLGAALVTEAFF.

This chain connects TRBV28 to TRBJ1-5, with 8 bases fitting TRBD1. J gave up 1 base and V 7 bases, and 9 bases lay outside the gene matches. The germline V gene encodes CDR1 MDHEN and CDR2 SYDVKM. CDR3 length: 16 amino acids. The DNA of the CDR3 is TGTGCCAGCAATCCGACAGGGGAGGGAAGCAATCAGCCCCAGCATTTT. This translates into CASNPTGEGSNQPQHF.

The chain combines TRBV12-3 or TRBV12-4 with TRBJ1-1, with 7 bases aligning to TRBD1. There are 11 residues in the CDR3. After removal of 5 bases from V and 8 bases from J, the junction contained 2 bases not matched to a gene. The CDR3 coding sequence is TGTGCCAGCAGTGAGGGGGCAGAAGCTTTCTTT. This gives the protein CASSEGAEAFF.

V usage is TRBV7-2 and J usage is TRBJ1-5; no definite D call. The CDR3 sequence is 16 residues long. Trimming took off 1 base at V and 7 bases at J, with 17 bases between the two ends. The germline gives CDR1 SGHTA, CDR2 FQGNSA. The CDR3 sequence: CASSLGRAVGGQPQHF. Written as DNA, the CDR3 is TGTGCCAGCAGCTTAGGGCGGGCCGTAGGAGGACAGCCCCAGCATTTT.

The chain combines TRBV28 with TRBJ2-5; 7 bases are shared with TRBD1. The trim removed 5 bases at V and 3 bases at J, leaving 12 bases unmatched. Looked up from germline, CDR1 is MDHEN and CDR2 is SYDVKM. This CDR3 spans 16 amino acids. In nucleotides, the CDR3 is TGTGCCAGCAGTCCCCACCCAGGGACAGATAAAGAGACCCAGTACTTC. Protein product: CASSPHPGTDKETQYF. Full variable domain (remainder filled in from reference TRBV28 and TRBJ2-5): DVKVTQSSRYLVKRTGEKVFLECVQDMDHENMFWYRQDPGLGLRLIYFSYDVKMKEKGDIPEGYSVSREKKERFSLILESASTNQTSMYLCASSPHPGTDKETQYFGPGTRLLVL.

This clone was detected only a few times. The chain links TRBV4-3 to TRBJ1-4; D ambiguous. The V gene's germline CDR1 is LGHNA and CDR2 YSLEER. The CDR3 runs to 15 residues. Trimming took 4 bases from V and 4 from J, leaving 13 bases between them. In nucleotides, the CDR3 is TGCGCCAGCAGCCCGACGACCGGGAATAATGAAAAACTGTTTTTT. Protein sequence: CASSPTTGNNEKLFF.

The V and J genes are TRBV19 and TRBJ1-6; 7 bases fit TRBD1. The CDR3 is 15 residues long. V shed 5 bases and J 10 bases; nucleotides not matched to a gene: 11. The germline gives CDR1 LNHDA, CDR2 SQIVND (reference sequence). The CDR3 reads CASSPTGEVGSPLHF. CDR3 nucleotides: TGTGCCAGTAGTCCCACAGGGGAAGTGGGATCACCCCTCCACTTT.

The V and J genes are TRBV6-4 and TRBJ2-1; perhaps TRBD2 as D (5 bases). Trimming pared 6 bases from V and 10 bases from J, leaving 25 bases between. The CDR3 covers 16 residues. The germline CDR1 and CDR2 sequences are MRHNA and SNTAGT. The CDR3 protein is CASRDQAESRRVEQFF. The CDR3 region has the DNA TGTGCCAGCAGGGATCAAGCGGAGAGCCGACGCGTAGAGCAGTTCTTC.

The rearrangement links TRBV7-2 to TRBJ2-3; 15 bases line up with TRBD2. The ends lost 5 bases at V and 4 bases at J; junction bases unmatched: 4. The CDR3 has 16 residues. Germline CDR1 reads SGHTA; CDR2 reads FQGNSA. The chain's CDR3 is CASSTGLAGGPDTQYF. Here the CDR3 DNA reads TGTGCCAGCAGCACAGGACTAGCGGGGGGGCCAGATACGCAGTATTTT.

The chain employs TRBV11-2 and TRBJ1-1; D gene uncertain. Looked up from germline, CDR1 is SGHAT and CDR2 is FQNNGV. This CDR3 spans 11 amino acids. The ends were cut back, 5 bases at V and 4 bases at J, with 5 bases in the middle. This CDR3 reads CASSLSTEAFF. The CDR3 nucleotides read TGTGCCAGCAGCCTCAGCACTGAAGCTTTCTTT.

The table lists this clone with a count of one. The V and J genes are TRBV30 and TRBJ1-1; D might be TRBD1 (6 bases). The germline V gene encodes CDR1 GTSNPN and CDR2 SVGIG (reference sequence). The CDR3 is made up of 14 amino acids. Trimming left V 0 bases short and J 3 bases short, with 11 bases between. The CDR3 nucleotides are TGTGCCTGGAGTGTGCGGGGGGCGGACACTGAAGCTTTCTTT. Encoded protein: CAWSVRGADTEAFF.

This clone has just a few counts. The chain recombines TRBV28 with TRBJ1-5, with TRBD1 matching 8 bases. J was trimmed by 3 bases and V by 2 bases; bases with no gene match: 9. CDR3 length: 17 residues. CDR1 is MDHEN, CDR2 SYDVKM, per germline. The CDR3 nucleotides read TGTGCCAGCAGTTTACCAGGGGGCGTTGGCGTCAATCAGCCCCAGCATTTT. Translating it yields CASSLPGGVGVNQPQHF.

DNA for the CDR3: TGTGCCAGCAGCTTAACTGATACAGTTGAGCAGTTCTTC. This gives the protein CASSLTDTVEQFF. V gene TRBV7-3 combines with J gene TRBJ2-1; D remains unclear. With 0 bases removed from V and 9 bases from J, the gap between germline ends came to 9 bases. CDR1 SGHTA and CDR2 FQGTGA come from the germline V gene. This CDR3 has 13 amino acids.

The chain carries TRBV27 and TRBJ2-2; 8 nucleotides agree with TRBD1. V lost 5 bases, J lost 5 bases, and 10 bases stayed unmatched. Germline values: CDR1 MNHEY, CDR2 SMNVEV (reference sequence). There are 16 residues in the CDR3. CDR3 protein: CASSPLRRGRTGELFF. As DNA, the CDR3 is TGTGCCAGCAGTCCCCTTCGCAGGGGGCGAACCGGGGAGCTGTTTTTT.

The V gene is TRBV4-3, the J gene TRBJ1-5; weak D call: TRBD1 (5 bases). This CDR3 region has 16 residues. V shed 0 bases and J shed 0 bases, with 9 bases lying between them. Germline V CDR1 and CDR2: LGHNA, YSLEER. For the CDR3, the DNA is TGCGCCAGCAGCCAAGATTCAGGGCCTAGCAATCAGCCCCAGCATTTT. It yields the protein CASSQDSGPSNQPQHF.